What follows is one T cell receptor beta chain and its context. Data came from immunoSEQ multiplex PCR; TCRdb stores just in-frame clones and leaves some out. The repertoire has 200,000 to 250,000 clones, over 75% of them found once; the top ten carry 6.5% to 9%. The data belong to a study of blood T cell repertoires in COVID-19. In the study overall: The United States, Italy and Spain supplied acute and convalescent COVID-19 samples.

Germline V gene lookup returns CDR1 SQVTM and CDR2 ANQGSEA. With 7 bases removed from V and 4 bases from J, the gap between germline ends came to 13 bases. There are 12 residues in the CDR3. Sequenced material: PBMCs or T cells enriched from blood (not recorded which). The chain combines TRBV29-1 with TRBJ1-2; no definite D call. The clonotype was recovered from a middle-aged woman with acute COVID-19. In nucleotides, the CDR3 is TGCAGCGCCGCCGAAGCGGGCTATGGCTACACCTTC. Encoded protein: CSAAEAGYGYTF.